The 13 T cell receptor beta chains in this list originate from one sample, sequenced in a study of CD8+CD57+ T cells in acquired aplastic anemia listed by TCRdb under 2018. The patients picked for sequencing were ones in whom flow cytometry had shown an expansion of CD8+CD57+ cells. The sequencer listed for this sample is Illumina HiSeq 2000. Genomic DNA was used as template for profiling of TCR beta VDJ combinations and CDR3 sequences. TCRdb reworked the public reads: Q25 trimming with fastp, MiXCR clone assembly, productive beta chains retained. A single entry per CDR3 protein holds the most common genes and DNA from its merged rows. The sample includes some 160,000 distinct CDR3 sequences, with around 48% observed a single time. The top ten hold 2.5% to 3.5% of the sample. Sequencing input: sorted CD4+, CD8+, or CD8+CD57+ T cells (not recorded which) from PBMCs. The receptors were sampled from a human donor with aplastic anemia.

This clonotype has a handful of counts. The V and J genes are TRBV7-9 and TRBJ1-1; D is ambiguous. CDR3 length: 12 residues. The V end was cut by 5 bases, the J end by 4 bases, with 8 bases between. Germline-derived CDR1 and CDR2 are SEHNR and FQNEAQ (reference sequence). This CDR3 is CASSLPSTEAFF. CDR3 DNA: TGTGCCAGCAGCCTTCCGAGCACTGAAGCTTTCTTT. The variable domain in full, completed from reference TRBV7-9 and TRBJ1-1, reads DTGVSQNPRHKITKRGQNVTFRCDPISEHNRLYWYRQTLGQGPEFLTYFQNEAQLEKSRLLSDRFSAERPKGSFSTLEIQRTEQGDSAMYLCASSLPSTEAFFGQGTRLTVV.

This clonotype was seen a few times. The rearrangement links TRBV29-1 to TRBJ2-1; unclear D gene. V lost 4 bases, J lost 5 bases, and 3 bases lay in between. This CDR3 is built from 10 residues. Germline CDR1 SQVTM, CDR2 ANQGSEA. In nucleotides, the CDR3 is TGCAGCGTTGGAGACAATGAGCAGTTCTTC. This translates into CSVGDNEQFF.

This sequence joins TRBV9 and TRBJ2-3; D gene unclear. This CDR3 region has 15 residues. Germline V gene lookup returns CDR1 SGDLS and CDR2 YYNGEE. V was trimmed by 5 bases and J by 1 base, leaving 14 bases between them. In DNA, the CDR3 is TGTGCCAGCAGTCCGTCCTTTAGGGGCACAGATACGCAGTATTTT. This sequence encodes CASSPSFRGTDTQYF. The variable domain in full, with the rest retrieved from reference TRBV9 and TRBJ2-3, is DSGVTQTPKHLITATGQRVTLRCSPRSGDLSVYWYQQSLDQGLQFLIQYYNGEERAKGNILERFSAQQFPDLHSELNLSSLELGDSALYFCASSPSFRGTDTQYFGPGTRLTVL.

This CDR3 is CATRHGLAGIDTQYF. CDR3 DNA sequence: TGTGCCACCCGACACGGACTAGCGGGAATAGATACGCAGTATTTT. The rearrangement links TRBV24-1 to TRBJ2-3; 12 bases match TRBD2. The junction had 8 bases not matched to a gene; V was cut back by 9 bases and J by 5 bases. This CDR3 has 15 residues. The germline CDR1 and CDR2 sequences are KGHDR and SFDVKD.

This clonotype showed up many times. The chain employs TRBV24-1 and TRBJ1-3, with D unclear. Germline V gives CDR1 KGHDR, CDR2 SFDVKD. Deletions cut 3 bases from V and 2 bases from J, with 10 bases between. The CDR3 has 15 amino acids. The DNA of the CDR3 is TGTGCCACCAGTGATCCCGTTGGGGCTGGAAACACCATATATTTT. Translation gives CATSDPVGAGNTIYF.

The CDR3 here is CASSGTGERQPQHF. The CDR3 nucleotides are TGTGCCAGCAGTGGAACAGGGGAGCGGCAGCCCCAGCATTTT. The V and J genes are TRBV2 and TRBJ1-5; the match to TRBD1 covers 7 bases. This CDR3 is 14 amino acids long. The V segment lost 4 bases and the J segment 7 bases; nucleotides outside the gene matches: 7. Germline values: CDR1 SNHLY, CDR2 FYNNEI.

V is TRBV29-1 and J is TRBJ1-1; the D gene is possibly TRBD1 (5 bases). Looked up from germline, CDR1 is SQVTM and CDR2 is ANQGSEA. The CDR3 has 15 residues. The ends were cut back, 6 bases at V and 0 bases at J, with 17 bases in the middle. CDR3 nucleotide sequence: TGCAGCGTACACCGGGACGGTAACATGAACACTGAAGCTTTCTTT. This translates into CSVHRDGNMNTEAFF.

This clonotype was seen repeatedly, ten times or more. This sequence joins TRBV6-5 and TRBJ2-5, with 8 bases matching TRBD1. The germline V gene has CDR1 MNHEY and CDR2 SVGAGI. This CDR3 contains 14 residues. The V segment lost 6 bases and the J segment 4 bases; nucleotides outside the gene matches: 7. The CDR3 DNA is TGTGCCAGCAGCCCGACAGGGGCGGGAGAGACCCAGTACTTC. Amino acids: CASSPTGAGETQYF.

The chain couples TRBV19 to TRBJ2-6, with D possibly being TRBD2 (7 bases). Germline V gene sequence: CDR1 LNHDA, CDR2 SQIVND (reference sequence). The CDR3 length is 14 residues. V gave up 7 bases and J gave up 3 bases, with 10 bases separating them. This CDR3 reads CASMGGLGANVLTF. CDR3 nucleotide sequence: TGTGCCAGTATGGGGGGGCTTGGGGCCAACGTCCTGACTTTC.

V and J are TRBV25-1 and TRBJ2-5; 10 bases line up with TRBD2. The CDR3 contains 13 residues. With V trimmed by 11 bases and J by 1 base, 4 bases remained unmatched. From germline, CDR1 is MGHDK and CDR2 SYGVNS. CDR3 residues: CAHWTSGQETQYF. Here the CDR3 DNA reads TGTGCCCATTGGACTAGCGGCCAAGAGACCCAGTACTTC.

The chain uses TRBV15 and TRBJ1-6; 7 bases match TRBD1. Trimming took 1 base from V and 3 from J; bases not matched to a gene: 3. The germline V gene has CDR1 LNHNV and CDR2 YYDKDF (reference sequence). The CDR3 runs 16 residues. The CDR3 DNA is TGTGCCACCAGCAGAGGGACAGGTTTCTATAATTCACCCCTCCACTTT. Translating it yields CATSRGTGFYNSPLHF.

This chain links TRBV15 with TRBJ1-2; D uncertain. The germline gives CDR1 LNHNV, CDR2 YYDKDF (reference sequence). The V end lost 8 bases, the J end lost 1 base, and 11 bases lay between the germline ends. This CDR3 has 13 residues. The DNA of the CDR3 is TGTGCCACCGAGCCCAGGAATAACTATGGCTACACCTTC. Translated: CATEPRNNYGYTF.

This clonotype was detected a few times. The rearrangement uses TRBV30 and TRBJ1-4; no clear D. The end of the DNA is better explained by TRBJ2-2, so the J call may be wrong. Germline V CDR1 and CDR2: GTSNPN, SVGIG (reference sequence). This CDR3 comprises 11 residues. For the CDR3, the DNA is TGTGCCTGGAGTGCCGCCGGGGAGCTGTTTTTT. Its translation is CAWSAAGELFF.